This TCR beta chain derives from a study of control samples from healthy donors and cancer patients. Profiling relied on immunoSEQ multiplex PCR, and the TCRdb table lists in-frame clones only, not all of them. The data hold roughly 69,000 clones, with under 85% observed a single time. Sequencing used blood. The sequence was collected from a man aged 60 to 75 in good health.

This chain's CDR3 is CASSEGYPSGYTF. CDR3 nucleotides: TGTGCCAGCAGTGAAGGTTACCCGTCGGGCTACACCTTC. The gene calls are TRBV6-4 and TRBJ1-2; no clear D gene. The V and J ends lost 3 bases and 8 bases respectively, with 13 bases between them. Germline CDR1 reads MRHNA; CDR2 reads SNTAGT. The CDR3 loop spans 13 amino acids.